This T cell receptor (beta chain) appears in the sequencing data of a study of T-cell memory formation after mild COVID-19. TCRdb reanalysed the 5' RACE reads using MiXCR and keeps one entry per CDR3 protein. The sample has some 150,000 distinct CDR3 sequences; 15% to 20% are singletons. This CDR3 contains 15 residues. The ends were cut back, 3 bases at V and 2 bases at J, with 13 bases in the middle. This clonotype was detected many times. The antigen remains undetermined. Study results and caveats: Pre-infection memory carried some responding clones, suggesting that cross-reactive memory joined.

The source material was PBMCs or a T cell subset sorted from them (not recorded which). The receptor was derived from an adult woman who had mild COVID-19 (a few samples of this study predate the infection). Cell type and time point are not known. The chain has TRBV12-3 or TRBV12-4 and TRBJ2-5; D might be TRBD2 (5 bases). CDR3 in amino acids: CASSFRGLGQETQYF. CDR3 coding DNA: TGTGCCAGCAGTTTCCGGGGTTTGGGGCAAGAGACCCAGTACTTC.